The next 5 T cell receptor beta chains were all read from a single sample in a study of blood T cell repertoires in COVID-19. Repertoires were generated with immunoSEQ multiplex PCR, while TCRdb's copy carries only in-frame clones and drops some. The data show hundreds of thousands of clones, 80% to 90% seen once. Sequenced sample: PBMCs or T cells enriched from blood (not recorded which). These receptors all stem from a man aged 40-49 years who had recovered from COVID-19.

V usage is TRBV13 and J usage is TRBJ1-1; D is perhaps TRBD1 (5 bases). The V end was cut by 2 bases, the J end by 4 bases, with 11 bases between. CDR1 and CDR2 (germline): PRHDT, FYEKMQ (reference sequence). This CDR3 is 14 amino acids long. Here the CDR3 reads CASSLSGIGTEAFF. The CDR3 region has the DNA TGTGCCAGCAGCTTATCAGGGATTGGCACTGAAGCTTTCTTT. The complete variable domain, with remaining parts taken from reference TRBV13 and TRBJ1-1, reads AAGVIQSPRHLIKEKRETATLKCYPIPRHDTVYWYQQGPGQDPQFLISFYEKMQSDKGSIPDRFSAQQFSDYHSELNMSSLELGDSALYFCASSLSGIGTEAFFGQGTRLTVV.

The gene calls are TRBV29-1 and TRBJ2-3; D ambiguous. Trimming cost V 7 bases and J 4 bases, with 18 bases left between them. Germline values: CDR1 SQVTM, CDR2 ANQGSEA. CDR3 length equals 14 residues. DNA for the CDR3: TGCAGCGCGCGACAAGCCCGAGTGGCAGATACGCAGTATTTT. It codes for CSARQARVADTQYF.

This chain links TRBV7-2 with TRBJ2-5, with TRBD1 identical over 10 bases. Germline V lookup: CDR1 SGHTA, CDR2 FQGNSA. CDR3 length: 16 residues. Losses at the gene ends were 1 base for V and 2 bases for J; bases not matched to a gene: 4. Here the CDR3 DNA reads TGTGCCAGCAGCTTAGTCGGGACAGGGGAACAAGAGACCCAGTACTTC. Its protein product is CASSLVGTGEQETQYF.

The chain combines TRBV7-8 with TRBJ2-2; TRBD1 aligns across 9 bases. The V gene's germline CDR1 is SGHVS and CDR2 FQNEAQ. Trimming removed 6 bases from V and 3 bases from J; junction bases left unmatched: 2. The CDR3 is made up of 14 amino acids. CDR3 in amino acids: CASRGQGHTGELFF. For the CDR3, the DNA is TGTGCCAGCAGGGGACAGGGACACACCGGGGAGCTGTTTTTT.

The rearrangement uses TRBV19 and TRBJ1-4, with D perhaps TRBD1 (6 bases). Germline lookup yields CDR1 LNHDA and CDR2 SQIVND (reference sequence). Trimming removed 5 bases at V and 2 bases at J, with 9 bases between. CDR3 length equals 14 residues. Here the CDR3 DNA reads TGTGCCAGTAGTTTGACAGGTACTAATGAAAAACTGTTTTTT. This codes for CASSLTGTNEKLFF. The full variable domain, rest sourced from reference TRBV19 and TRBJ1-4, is DGGITQSPKYLFRKEGQNVTLSCEQNLNHDAMYWYRQDPGQGLRLIYYSQIVNDFQKGDIAEGYSVSREKKESFPLTVTSAQKNPTAFYLCASSLTGTNEKLFFGSGTQLSVL.